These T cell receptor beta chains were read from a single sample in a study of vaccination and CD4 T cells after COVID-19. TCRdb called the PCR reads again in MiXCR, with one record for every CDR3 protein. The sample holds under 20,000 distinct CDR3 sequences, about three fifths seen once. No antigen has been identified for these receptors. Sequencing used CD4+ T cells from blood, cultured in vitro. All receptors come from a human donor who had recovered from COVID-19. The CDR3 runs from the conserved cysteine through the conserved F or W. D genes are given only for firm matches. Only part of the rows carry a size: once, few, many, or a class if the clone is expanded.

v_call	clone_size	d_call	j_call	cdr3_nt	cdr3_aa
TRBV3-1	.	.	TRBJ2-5	TGTGCCAGCAGCCAGGACGAAGAGACCCAGTACTTC	CASSQDEETQYF
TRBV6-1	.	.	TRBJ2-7	TGTGCCAGCACCCAGGAGCCATCCTACGAGCAGTACTTC	CASTQEPSYEQYF
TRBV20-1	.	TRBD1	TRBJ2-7	TGCAGTGCTTGGAAGCAGGGGGAAAACGAGCAGTACTTC	CSAWKQGENEQYF
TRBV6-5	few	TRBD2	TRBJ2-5	TGTGCCAGCAGTTACTCGGGTAGCCCAGCGGGAGGGGTAGAGACCCAGTACTTC	CASSYSGSPAGGVETQYF
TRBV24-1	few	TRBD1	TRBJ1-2	TGTGCCACCAGTCCGGGACAGGGAATGAGTGGCTACACCTTC	CATSPGQGMSGYTF
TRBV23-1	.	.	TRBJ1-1	TGCGCCAGCAGCCGCACGTCCCAGACAGAGCCGAACACTGAAGCTTTCTTT	CASSRTSQTEPNTEAFF
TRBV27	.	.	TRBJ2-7	TGTGCCAGCAGTTTAAGGGGCGTAGGTCCCTACGAGCAGTACTTC	CASSLRGVGPYEQYF
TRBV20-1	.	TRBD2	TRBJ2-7	TGCAGTGCTAGAGATCGGGGACTAGGCACCTACGAGCAGTACTTC	CSARDRGLGTYEQYF
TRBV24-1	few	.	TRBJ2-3	TGTGCCACCGCGGCAAGCACAGATACGCAGTATTTT	CATAASTDTQYF
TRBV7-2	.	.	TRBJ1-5	TGTGCCAGCAGCTTATGGGGGGACAATCAGCCCCAGCATTTT	CASSLWGDNQPQHF
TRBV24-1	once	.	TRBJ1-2	TGTGCCACCAGTGATTCGATGGGACCCTATGGCTACACCTTC	CATSDSMGPYGYTF
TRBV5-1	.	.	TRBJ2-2	TGCGCCAGCACCTTAGACTTATACACCGGGGAGCTGTTTTTT	CASTLDLYTGELFF
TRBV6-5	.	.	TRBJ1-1	TGTGCCAGCAGTTACTCGGAGGGGCGGACTGAAGCTTTCTTT	CASSYSEGRTEAFF
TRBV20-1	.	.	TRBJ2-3	TGCAGTGCTAGCGCGGAGGATACGCAGTATTTT	CSASAEDTQYF
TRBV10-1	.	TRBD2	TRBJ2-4	TGCGCCAGCTCCGGGACTACTAAAAACATTCAGTACTTC	CASSGTTKNIQYF
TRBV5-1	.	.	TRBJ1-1	TGCGCCAGCAGCTTGGAATTGCAGGGCACTGAAGCTTTCTTT	CASSLELQGTEAFF
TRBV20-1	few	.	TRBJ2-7	TGCAGTGCTAGCCCACCCCGCCGGGACTGGCGGACCTACGAGCAGTACTTC	CSASPPRRDWRTYEQYF
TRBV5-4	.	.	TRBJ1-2	TGTGCCAGCAGCTCGGCGGGGTTTATACCGGGGTCTGATGGCTACACCTTC	CASSSAGFIPGSDGYTF
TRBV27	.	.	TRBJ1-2	TGTGCCAGCAGTTTTTTCGAAGACGGCCGCCCCGGCTACACCTTC	CASSFFEDGRPGYTF
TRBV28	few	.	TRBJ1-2	TGTGCCAGCAGGCGGCGGGGGGCATACTATGGCTACACCTTC	CASRRRGAYYGYTF
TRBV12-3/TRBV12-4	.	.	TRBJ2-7	TGTGCCAGCAGTTCCCACGCGCAGGGCTACGAGCAGTACTTC	CASSSHAQGYEQYF
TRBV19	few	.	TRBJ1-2	TGTGCCAGTAGTATAGAGCAGGGTGTAAACTATGGCTACACCTTC	CASSIEQGVNYGYTF